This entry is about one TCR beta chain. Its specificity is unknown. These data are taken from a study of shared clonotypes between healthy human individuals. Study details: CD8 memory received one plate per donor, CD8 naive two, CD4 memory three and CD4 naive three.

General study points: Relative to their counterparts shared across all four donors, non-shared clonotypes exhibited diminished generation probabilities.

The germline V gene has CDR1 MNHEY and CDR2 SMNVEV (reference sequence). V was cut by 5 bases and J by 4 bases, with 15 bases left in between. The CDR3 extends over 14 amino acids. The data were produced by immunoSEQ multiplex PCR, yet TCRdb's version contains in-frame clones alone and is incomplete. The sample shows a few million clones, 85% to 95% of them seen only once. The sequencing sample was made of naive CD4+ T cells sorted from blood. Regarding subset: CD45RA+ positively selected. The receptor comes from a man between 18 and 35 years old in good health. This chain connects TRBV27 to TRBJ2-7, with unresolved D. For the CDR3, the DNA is TGTGCCAGCAGTGCCGGTCCCTGGGCTTACGAGCAGTACTTC. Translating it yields CASSAGPWAYEQYF.